The present T cell receptor beta chain was sequenced within a study of Tregs in tolerant kidney transplant recipients. Clones were sequenced by immunoSEQ multiplex PCR, and TCRdb holds only the in-frame ones, with some missing. The table gives roughly 4,900 clones; the top ten clones make up around 7% of it. As regards this clone: The read stops 3 residues short of the end of the CDR3; the missing end is completed from the germline J gene.

The CDR3 is made up of 15 amino acids. Germline V gene sequence: CDR1 SGHNT, CDR2 YYREEE (reference sequence). V gave up 1 base and J gave up 3 bases, with 10 bases separating them. Related graft donors supplied nonmyeloablative bone marrow transplants, and mixed chimerism was transient. Unstimulated regulatory T cells (CD4+CD25+CD127-), CD4+CD25- non-regulatory cells, CD4 and CD8 cells were FACS-sorted from thawed PBMCs. The chain joins TRBV5-4 to TRBJ2-2, with a possible D match to TRBD1 (6 bases). The sequencing used CD4+ T cells from blood (PBMCs), collected around 15 months after the transplant. The TCR sequence derives from a human patient who received a combined kidney and bone marrow transplant. Some T cells may trace back to the graft donor. CDR3 loop: CASSLKQGDTGELFF. The sequenced CDR3 bases are TGTGCCAGCAGCTTGAAACAGGGTGACACCGGGGAG.